The present T cell receptor beta chain was sequenced within a study of blood T cell repertoires in COVID-19. The germline V gene encodes CDR1 SGHNT and CDR2 YYREEE (reference sequence). The V end was cut by 3 bases, the J end by 2 bases, with 8 bases between. CDR3 length: 13 residues. Libraries were prepared by immunoSEQ multiplex PCR; TCRdb keeps only in-frame clonotypes and omits some of them. The table records 260,000 or so clones, roughly four fifths of them present only once. The chain uses TRBV5-4 and TRBJ1-1; D is possibly TRBD1 (6 bases). This clonotype was obtained from a woman between 40 and 55 years old who had been exposed to COVID-19. Sample: PBMCs or T cells enriched from blood (not recorded which). CDR3 region: CASSWDTNTEAFF. The CDR3, as DNA: TGTGCCAGCAGCTGGGACACCAACACTGAAGCTTTCTTT. Based on the CDR3 plus reference TRBV5-4 and TRBJ1-1, the full variable domain is ETGVTQSPTHLIKTRGQQVTLRCSSQSGHNTVSWYQQALGQGPQFIFQYYREEENGRGNFPPRFSGLQFPNYSSELNVNALELDDSALYLCASSWDTNTEAFFGQGTRLTVV.